These 14 T cell receptor beta chains were sequenced from one sample in a study of blood T cells in healthy people across ages. Next came a second PCR, run for about 7 to 12 cycles, which used a sample-barcoded 5' primer along with a J-beta primer mix. From the 5' RACE reads, TCRdb called clonotypes with MiXCR, one entry per CDR3 protein. The profile shows 1.5 million to 1.9 million distinct CDR3 sequences, under 55% of them singletons. Sequenced sample: blood. These receptors were collected from a woman aged 18 to 35 in good health.

The CDR3 protein is CSAREDYNNEQFF. In nucleotides, the CDR3 is TGCAGTGCTAGAGAGGACTACAACAATGAGCAGTTCTTC. The chain combines TRBV20-1 with TRBJ2-1; weak D call: TRBD2 (6 bases). The germline V gene encodes CDR1 DFQATT and CDR2 SNEGSKA (reference sequence). The V gene lost 0 bases and the J gene lost 5 bases, with 8 bases spanning the gap. This CDR3 has 13 residues.

Comment on this clonotype: At one boundary the junction diverges from the germline segment, which might be a read error. This sequence joins TRBV4-3 and TRBJ1-2; 7 nucleotides align to TRBD1. Germline values: CDR1 LGHNA, CDR2 YSLEER. This CDR3 contains 17 residues. The CDR3 DNA reads as TGCGCCAGCAGCCAGCAGACCACTACAGGGGCAATAGATGGGTACACCTTC. Amino acids: CASSQQTTTGAIDGYTF.

This clonotype was counted only a few times. A junction boundary mismatches the germline segment, possibly from a read error. The genes are TRBV4-1 and TRBJ2-7; the D gene is possibly TRBD1 (5 bases). The germline gives CDR1 MGHRA, CDR2 YSYEKL. CDR3 size: 15 residues. The CDR3 sequence is CASSQEKTEFYEQYF. The CDR3 nucleotides read TGCGCCAGCAGTCAAGAAAAGACAGAATTTTACGAGCAGTACTTC.

The V and J genes are TRBV4-1 and TRBJ1-1; TRBD1 might be the D (5 bases). Germline V gives CDR1 MGHRA, CDR2 YSYEKL. The CDR3 loop spans 13 amino acids. V was cut by 0 bases and J by 10 bases, with 12 bases left in between. CDR3 sequence reads: CASSQDLRDRAFF. CDR3 nucleotide sequence: TGCGCCAGCAGCCAAGATCTCAGGGATCGAGCTTTCTTT.

V is TRBV7-3 and J is TRBJ2-5, with D hard to call. CDR1 SGHTA and CDR2 FQGTGA come from the germline V gene. V was pared by 5 bases and J by 1 base, with 11 bases between. CDR3 length: 14 amino acids. As DNA, the CDR3 is TGTGCCAGCAGCGTGGGGTCGGGCCAAGAGACCCAGTACTTC. The encoded protein is CASSVGSGQETQYF.

The rearrangement uses TRBV6-6 and TRBJ2-1, with 11 bases identical to TRBD2. CDR1 and CDR2 (germline): MNHNY, SVGAGI (reference sequence). V lost 6 bases, J lost 5 bases, and 6 bases stayed unmatched. The CDR3 covers 15 residues. CDR3 region: CASRLLAGGNNEQFF. CDR3 in DNA: TGTGCCAGCAGACTCCTAGCGGGAGGCAACAATGAGCAGTTCTTC.

This clonotype turned up a few times. The chain uses TRBV12-3 or TRBV12-4 and TRBJ1-5; unclear D gene. The length of the CDR3 is 15 residues. Trimming took off 3 bases at V and 0 bases at J, with 9 bases between the two ends. In nucleotides, the CDR3 is TGTGCCAGCAGTTTGCAGATGGTTAGCAATCAGCCCCAGCATTTT. Protein: CASSLQMVSNQPQHF.

This clonotype was seen a handful of times. The chain joins TRBV9 to TRBJ2-7, with D unresolved. V lost 3 bases to trimming and J lost 2 bases, with 12 bases between them. This CDR3 is built from 14 residues. Germline V gene lookup returns CDR1 SGDLS and CDR2 YYNGEE. The CDR3 DNA sequence: TGTGCCAGCAGCGCTTCTAGTACCACCTACGAGCAGTACTTC. This gives the protein CASSASSTTYEQYF. The full variable domain, its missing parts supplied by reference TRBV9 and TRBJ2-7, is DSGVTQTPKHLITATGQRVTLRCSPRSGDLSVYWYQQSLDQGLQFLIQYYNGEERAKGNILERFSAQQFPDLHSELNLSSLELGDSALYFCASSASSTTYEQYFGPGTRLTVT.

This chain uses TRBV7-8 with TRBJ1-1, with D perhaps matching TRBD1 (5 bases). The CDR3 runs 18 residues. The V gene lost 7 bases and the J gene lost 1 base, with 25 bases spanning the gap. Germline lookup yields CDR1 SGHVS and CDR2 FQNEAQ. The CDR3 is CASNSKGLWEGRNTEAFF. The CDR3 DNA sequence: TGTGCCAGCAACTCCAAGGGACTCTGGGAGGGACGGAACACTGAAGCTTTCTTT. Full variable domain (outside the CDR3, taken from reference TRBV7-8 and TRBJ1-1): GAGVSQSPRYKVAKRGQDVALRCDPISGHVSLFWYQQALGQGPEFLTYFQNEAQLDKSGLPSDRFFAERPEGSVSTLKIQRTQQEDSAVYLCASNSKGLWEGRNTEAFFGQGTRLTVV.

The chain couples TRBV7-8 to TRBJ2-1; 7 bases match TRBD2. The closer fit of TRBJ2-7 to the DNA end suggests the J call may be wrong. CDR3 length: 14 amino acids. Germline assignment: CDR1 SGHVS and CDR2 FQNEAQ. CDR3 protein: CASTTGTTYNEQYF. CDR3 nucleotide sequence: TGTGCCAGCACCACCGGGACTACCTACAATGAGCAGTACTTC.

This clonotype was seen a handful of times. Possible read error: a much larger clone is one base away. This chain links TRBV7-2 with TRBJ2-4; possibly TRBD2 for D (7 bases). This CDR3 is 14 amino acids long. Per the germline V gene, CDR1 is SGHTA and CDR2 is FQGNSA. With 5 bases removed from V and 5 bases from J, the gap between germline ends came to 13 bases. The CDR3 region has the DNA TGTGCCAGCAGCGTAGGCGGGGGCCAAAACATTCAGTACTTC. It translates to CASSVGGGQNIQYF.

As DNA, the CDR3 is TGCGCCAGCAGCCAAGAGAATTTTGGGACCCAGTACTTC. Translated: CASSQENFGTQYF. The chain has TRBV4-3 and TRBJ2-7; no clear D gene. The J call may be wrong; the DNA end is better matched by TRBJ2-5. Per germline, CDR1 LGHNA and CDR2 YSLEER. The CDR3 contains 13 residues.

The chain is built from TRBV7-9 and TRBJ1-2; 7 bases fit TRBD1. This CDR3 comprises 13 residues. Germline V lookup: CDR1 SEHNR, CDR2 FQNEAQ (reference sequence). The V segment lost 8 bases and the J segment 4 bases; nucleotides outside the gene matches: 7. The CDR3: CASRVGDSYGYTF. The CDR3 DNA follows: TGTGCCAGCCGGGTTGGGGACAGCTATGGCTACACCTTC.

The chain carries TRBV6-1 and TRBJ2-5; D unclear. This CDR3 region has 12 residues. Germline CDR1 MNHNS, CDR2 SASEGT. V lost 7 bases and J 4 bases, leaving 10 bases between the germline ends. The CDR3 DNA reads as TGTGCCAGCACTCCCAACAGAGAGACCCAGTACTTC. Translating gives CASTPNRETQYF.